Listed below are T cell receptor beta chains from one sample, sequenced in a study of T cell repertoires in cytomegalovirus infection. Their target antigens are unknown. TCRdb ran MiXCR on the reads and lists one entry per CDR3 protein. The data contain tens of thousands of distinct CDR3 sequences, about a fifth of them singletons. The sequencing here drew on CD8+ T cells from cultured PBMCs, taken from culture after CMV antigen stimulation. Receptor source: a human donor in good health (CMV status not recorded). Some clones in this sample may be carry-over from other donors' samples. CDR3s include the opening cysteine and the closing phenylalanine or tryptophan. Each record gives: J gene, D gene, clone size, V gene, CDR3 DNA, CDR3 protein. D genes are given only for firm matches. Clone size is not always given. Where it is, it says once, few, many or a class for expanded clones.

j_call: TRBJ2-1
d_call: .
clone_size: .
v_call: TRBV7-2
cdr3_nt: TGTGCCAGCAGCCTGGGGGCAGGAGCCTACAATGAGCAGTTCTTC
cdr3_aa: CASSLGAGAYNEQFF

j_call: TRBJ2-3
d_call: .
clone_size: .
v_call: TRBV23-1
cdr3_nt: TGCGCCAGCAGTCACTATGAGTTCGCAGATACGCAGTATTTT
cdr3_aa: CASSHYEFADTQYF

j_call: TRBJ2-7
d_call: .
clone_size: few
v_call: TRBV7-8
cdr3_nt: TGTGCCAGCAGCCGACCCACTGGGACACTTTCCTACGAGCAGTACTTC
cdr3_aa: CASSRPTGTLSYEQYF

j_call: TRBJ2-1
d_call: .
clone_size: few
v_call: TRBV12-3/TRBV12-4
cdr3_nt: TGTGCCAGCAGTTCCCCCCAGAGCTCCTACAATGAGCAGTTCTTC
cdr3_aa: CASSSPQSSYNEQFF

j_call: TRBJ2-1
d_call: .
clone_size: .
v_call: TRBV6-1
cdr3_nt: TGTGCCGTCCTGGTCTACAATGAGCAGTTCTTC
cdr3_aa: CAVLVYNEQFF

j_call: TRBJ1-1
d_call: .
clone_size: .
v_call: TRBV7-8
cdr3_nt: TGTGCCAGCAGAGGTACGGGGTTAGAAGCTTTCTTT
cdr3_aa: CASRGTGLEAFF

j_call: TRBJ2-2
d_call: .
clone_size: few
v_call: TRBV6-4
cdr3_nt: TGTGCCAGCAGTGAAATGGACACCGGGGAGCTGTTTTTT
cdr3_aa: CASSEMDTGELFF

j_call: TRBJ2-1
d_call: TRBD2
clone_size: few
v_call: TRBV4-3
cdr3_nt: TGCGCCAGCAGCCCCCAAACTAGCGGGGGGATCTATGAGCAGTTCTTC
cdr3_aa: CASSPQTSGGIYEQFF

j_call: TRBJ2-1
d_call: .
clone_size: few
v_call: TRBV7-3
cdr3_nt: TGTGCCAGCAGCTTAAGCGGGGCAGGATACCTTCACAATGAGCAGTTCTTC
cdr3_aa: CASSLSGAGYLHNEQFF

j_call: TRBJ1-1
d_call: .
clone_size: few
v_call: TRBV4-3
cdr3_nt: TGCGCCAGCAGCCAAAGAGCGGGTCAGGGTTCTGAAGCTTTCTTT
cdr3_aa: CASSQRAGQGSEAFF

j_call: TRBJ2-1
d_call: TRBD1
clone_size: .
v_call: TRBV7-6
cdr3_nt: TGTGCCAGCAGCCATCGGACAGGAGACAATGAGCAGTTCTTC
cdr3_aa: CASSHRTGDNEQFF

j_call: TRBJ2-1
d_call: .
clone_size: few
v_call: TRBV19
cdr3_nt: TGTGCCAGTAGTATAGTAGGGGGTTTCGCGGATGAGCAGTTCTTC
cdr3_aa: CASSIVGGFADEQFF

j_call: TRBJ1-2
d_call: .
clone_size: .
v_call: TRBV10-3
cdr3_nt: TGTGCCATCAACCTCGGGGGTTTGGGCGTTGGCTACACCTTC
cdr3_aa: CAINLGGLGVGYTF

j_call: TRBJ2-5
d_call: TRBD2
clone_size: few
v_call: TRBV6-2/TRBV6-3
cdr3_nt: TGTGCCAGCAGTTACTCAAGCGGGGGGGCCGGTGTCCTACAAGAGACCCAGTACTTC
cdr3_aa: CASSYSSGGAGVLQETQYF

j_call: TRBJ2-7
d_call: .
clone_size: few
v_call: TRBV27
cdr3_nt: TGTGCCAGCAGTTCGCGGGTTACCGACCCCTACGAGCAGTACTTC
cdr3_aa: CASSSRVTDPYEQYF

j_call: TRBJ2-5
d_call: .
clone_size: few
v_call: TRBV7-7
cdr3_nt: TGTGCCAGCAGCAACCAACTAGGGCTGCAAGAGACCCAGTACTTC
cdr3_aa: CASSNQLGLQETQYF

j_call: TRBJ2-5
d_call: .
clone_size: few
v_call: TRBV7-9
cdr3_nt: TGTGCCAGCAGCTCCCCGGTGGGGGAAGAGACCCAGTACTTC
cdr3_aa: CASSSPVGEETQYF

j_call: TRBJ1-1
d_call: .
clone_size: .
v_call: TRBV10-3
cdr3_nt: TGTGCCATCAGTGACAGGGGCCCGGAGACTGAAGCTTTCTTT
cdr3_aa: CAISDRGPETEAFF

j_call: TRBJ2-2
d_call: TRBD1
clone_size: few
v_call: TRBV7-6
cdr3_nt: TGTGCCAGCAGCTTACAGGGACAGAATGTGGGGGAGCTGTTTTTT
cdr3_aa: CASSLQGQNVGELFF

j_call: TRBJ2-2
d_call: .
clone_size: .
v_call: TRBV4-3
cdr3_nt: TGCGCCAGCAGCCAGGCGGTAGAGATCGCCTCGAACACCGGGGAGCTGTTTTTT
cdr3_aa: CASSQAVEIASNTGELFF

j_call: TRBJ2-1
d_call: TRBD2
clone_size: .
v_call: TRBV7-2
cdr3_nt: TGTGCCAGCAGCTTTGGGACTAGCGGGGGGTTCTCCTACAATGAGCAGTTCTTC
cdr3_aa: CASSFGTSGGFSYNEQFF

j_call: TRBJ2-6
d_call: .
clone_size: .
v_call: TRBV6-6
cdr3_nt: TGTGCCAGCCGCGTCCCGGGACCTCTGCCCCTCTCTGGGGCCAACGTCCTGACTTTC
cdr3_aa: CASRVPGPLPLSGANVLTF

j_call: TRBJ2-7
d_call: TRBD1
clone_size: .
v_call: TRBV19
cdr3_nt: TGTGCCAGTAGTGCCGGGACAGGCTACTCCTACGAGCAGTACTTC
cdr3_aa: CASSAGTGYSYEQYF

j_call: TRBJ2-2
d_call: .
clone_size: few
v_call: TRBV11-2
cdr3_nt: TGTGCCAGCAGCCTACAGGTCGGCCGGGAGCTGTTTTTT
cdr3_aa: CASSLQVGRELFF

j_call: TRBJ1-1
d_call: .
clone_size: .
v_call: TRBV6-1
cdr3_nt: TGTGCCAGCAATGGGCCTAACAGGGCCACTGAAGCTTTCTTT
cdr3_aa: CASNGPNRATEAFF

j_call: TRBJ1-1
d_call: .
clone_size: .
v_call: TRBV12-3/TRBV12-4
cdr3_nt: TGTGCCAGCAGTCTCCGGGGAGTGAACACTGAAGCTTTCTTT
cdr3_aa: CASSLRGVNTEAFF

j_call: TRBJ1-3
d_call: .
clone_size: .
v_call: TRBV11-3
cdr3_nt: TGTGCCAGCAGCTTAGGCGCCGACACCATATATTTT
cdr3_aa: CASSLGADTIYF

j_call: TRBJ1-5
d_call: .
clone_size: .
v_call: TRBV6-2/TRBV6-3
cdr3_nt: TGTGCCAGCAGTCACAGTATGAGTAGCAATCAGCCCCAGCATTTT
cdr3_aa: CASSHSMSSNQPQHF

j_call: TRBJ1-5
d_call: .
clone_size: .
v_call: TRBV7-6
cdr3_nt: TGTGCCAGCAGCTTAGGGGAAGGCCAGCCCCAGCATTTT
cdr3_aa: CASSLGEGQPQHF

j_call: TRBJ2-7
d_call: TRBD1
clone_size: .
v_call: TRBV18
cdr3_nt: TGTGCCAGCTCACCCCCGGGACAGGGGAACGAGCAGTACTTC
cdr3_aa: CASSPPGQGNEQYF

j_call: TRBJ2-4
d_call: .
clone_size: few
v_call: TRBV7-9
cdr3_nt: TGTGCCAGCAGTCCCGCAGGACAGTGGGGTGGCAAAAACATTCAGTACTTC
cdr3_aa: CASSPAGQWGGKNIQYF

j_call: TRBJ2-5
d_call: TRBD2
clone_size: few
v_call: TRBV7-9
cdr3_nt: TGTGCCAGCACCCGACTAGCGGGAGGGAAGGAGACCCAGTACTTC
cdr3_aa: CASTRLAGGKETQYF

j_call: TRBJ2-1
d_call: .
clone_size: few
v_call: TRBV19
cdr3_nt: TGTGCCACCTCTGGAACCCTTCAGGAGAGCTCCTACAATGAGCAGTTCTTC
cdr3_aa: CATSGTLQESSYNEQFF

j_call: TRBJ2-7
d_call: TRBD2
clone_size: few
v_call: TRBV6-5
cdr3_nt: TGTGCCAGCAGTTTCACGACTAGCGGGACCTACGAGCAGTACTTC
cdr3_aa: CASSFTTSGTYEQYF

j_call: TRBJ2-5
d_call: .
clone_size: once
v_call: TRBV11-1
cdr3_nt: TGTGCCAGCAGCTCCCCGGGACTGGACCAAGAGACCCAGTACTTC
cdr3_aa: CASSSPGLDQETQYF

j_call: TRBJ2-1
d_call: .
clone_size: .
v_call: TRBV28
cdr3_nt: TGTGCCAGCACCTTCACTATGGGGTACAATGAGCAGTTCTTC
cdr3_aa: CASTFTMGYNEQFF

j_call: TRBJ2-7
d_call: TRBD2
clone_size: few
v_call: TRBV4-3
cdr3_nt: TGCGCCAGCAGCCAAGATCGTGGCCTAGCGGCCTACAATGAGCAGTACTTC
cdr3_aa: CASSQDRGLAAYNEQYF

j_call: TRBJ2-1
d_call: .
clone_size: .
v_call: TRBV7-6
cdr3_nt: TGTGCCAGCAGCTTAAGGGGGGAAACCGAGCAGTTCTTC
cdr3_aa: CASSLRGETEQFF

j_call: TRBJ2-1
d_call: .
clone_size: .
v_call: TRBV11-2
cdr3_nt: TGTGCCAGCAGACAGGGACGGTATGAGCAGTTCTTC
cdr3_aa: CASRQGRYEQFF

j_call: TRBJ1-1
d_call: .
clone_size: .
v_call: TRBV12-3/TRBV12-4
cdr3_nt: TGTGCCAGACAGGACTTGAACACTGAAGCTTTCTTT
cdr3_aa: CARQDLNTEAFF

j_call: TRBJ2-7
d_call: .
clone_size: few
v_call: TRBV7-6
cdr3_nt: TGTGCCAGCAGCTTGTCCCACTTTGCTCTCGAGCAGTACTTC
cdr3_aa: CASSLSHFALEQYF

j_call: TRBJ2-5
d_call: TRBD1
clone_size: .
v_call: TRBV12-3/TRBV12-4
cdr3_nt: TGTGCCAGCAGTTACCCAACAGGGGGCGGATGGGAGACCCAGTACTTC
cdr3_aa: CASSYPTGGGWETQYF

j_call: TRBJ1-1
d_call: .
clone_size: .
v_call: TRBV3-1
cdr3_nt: TGTGCCAGCAGCCAGCACGGGTACACTGAAGCTTTCTTT
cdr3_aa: CASSQHGYTEAFF

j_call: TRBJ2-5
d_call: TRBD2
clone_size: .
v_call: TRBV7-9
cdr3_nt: TGTGCCAGCAGCCCCTGGCCGGGTAGCGGGCCTCAAGAGACCCAGTACTTC
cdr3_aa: CASSPWPGSGPQETQYF

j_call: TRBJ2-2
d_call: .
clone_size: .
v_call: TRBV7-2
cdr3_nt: TGTACCAGCACCCTCAACAGGGTGAGAGACGGGGAGCTGTTTTTT
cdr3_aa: CTSTLNRVRDGELFF

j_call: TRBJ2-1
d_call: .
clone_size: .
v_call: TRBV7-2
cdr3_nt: TGTGCCAGCAGCCTCTTCTCAAACAATGAGCAGTTCTTC
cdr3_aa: CASSLFSNNEQFF

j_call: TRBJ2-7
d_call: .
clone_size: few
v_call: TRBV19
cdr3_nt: TGTGCCAGGCGAGGAGGGTCAAAACACGAGCAGTACTTC
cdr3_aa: CARRGGSKHEQYF

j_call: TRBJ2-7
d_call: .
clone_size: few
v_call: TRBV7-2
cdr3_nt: TGTGCCAGCAGCTTAGGGGTCTCCTACGAGCAGTACTTC
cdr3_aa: CASSLGVSYEQYF

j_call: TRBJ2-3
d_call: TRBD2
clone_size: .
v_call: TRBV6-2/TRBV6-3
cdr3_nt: TGTGCCAGCAGAAAGACTAGCGGGGCCGCAGATACGCAGTATTTT
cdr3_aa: CASRKTSGAADTQYF

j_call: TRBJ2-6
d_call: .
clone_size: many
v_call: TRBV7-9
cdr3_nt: TGTGCCAGCCGCCGGTCCTTGTTAGAAACAGCAAACTCTGGGGCCAACGTCCTGACTTTC
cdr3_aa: CASRRSLLETANSGANVLTF

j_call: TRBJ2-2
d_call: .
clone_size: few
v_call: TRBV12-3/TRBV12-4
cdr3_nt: TGTGCCAGCAGTCGGGACGGAGGCACCGGGGAGCTGTTTTTT
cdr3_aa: CASSRDGGTGELFF

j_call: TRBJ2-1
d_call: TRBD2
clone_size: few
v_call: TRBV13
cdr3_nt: TGTGCCAGCAGCTCCCGGGACTACTCCTACAATGAGCAGTTCTTC
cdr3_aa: CASSSRDYSYNEQFF

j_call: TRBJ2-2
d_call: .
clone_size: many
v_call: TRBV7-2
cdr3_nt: TGTGCCAGCAGCTTAGAGGTGGGGAGCACCGGGGAGCTGTTTTTT
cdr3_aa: CASSLEVGSTGELFF

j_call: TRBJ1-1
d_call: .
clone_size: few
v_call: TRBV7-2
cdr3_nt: TGTGCCAGCAGCTTAGCGGGGGGACTGTGGGGTTTCTTT
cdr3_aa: CASSLAGGLWGFF